A selection of T cell receptor beta chains follows, all from one sample in a study of blood T cells in healthy people across ages. TCRdb recomputed calls from the 5' RACE reads with MiXCR, one row per CDR3 protein. The data show about 1,000,000 distinct CDR3 sequences, roughly 45% seen once. The sequencing input was blood. These receptors originate from a woman between 55 and 75 years old in good health. Each CDR3 is given with its conserved first and last residue. The D gene is left open where the match is weak. Not all rows give a size; the values are once, few, many and, for expanded clones, a class.

DNA	CDR3	V	length	J	size	D
TGCGCCAGCAGGCGGGACTCTTCCACCGGGGAGCTGTTTTTT	CASRRDSSTGELFF	TRBV10-1	14	TRBJ2-2	few	NA
TGTGCCAGCAGCTTATTGGACAGGGGGCTGAGCTCCTATAATTCACCCCTCCACTTT	CASSLLDRGLSSYNSPLHF	TRBV7-2	19	TRBJ1-6	few	TRBD1
TGTGCCACCAGTGATTCCCAGGGGGTGTCCACTGAAGCTTTCTTT	CATSDSQGVSTEAFF	TRBV24-1	15	TRBJ1-1	NA	TRBD1
TGTGCCAGCAGGGGGGGACTAGCGGGAGTCACCGGGGAGCTGTTTTTT	CASRGGLAGVTGELFF	TRBV28	16	TRBJ2-2	few	TRBD2
TGTGCCAGCGACCCGGAGGGGTCAACTAATGAAAAACTGTTTTTT	CASDPEGSTNEKLFF	TRBV27	15	TRBJ1-4	few	NA
TGCGCCAGCAGCCCACTTACAGGGGGCAAAAACATTCAGTACTTC	CASSPLTGGKNIQYF	TRBV4-1	15	TRBJ2-4	few	TRBD1
TGTGCCAGCAGTTTACAGGGTCCGGGCGAGCAGTACTTC	CASSLQGPGEQYF	TRBV28	13	TRBJ2-7	few	NA
TGTGCCAGCAGTGGACGCAATAGCGGGAGATCCTACAATGAGCAGTTCTTC	CASSGRNSGRSYNEQFF	TRBV27	17	TRBJ2-1	few	TRBD2
TGTGCCAGCTCCCAGACTGAAGCTTTCTTT	CASSQTEAFF	TRBV12-3/TRBV12-4	10	TRBJ1-1	NA	NA
TGTGCCACCAGCAGAGATCGGAGCACCGGGGAGACCCAGTACTTC	CATSRDRSTGETQYF	TRBV15	15	TRBJ2-5	few	NA
TGTGCCAGCAGCCCTAATGGCGGGAGGACCTCCTACAATGAGCAGTTCTTC	CASSPNGGRTSYNEQFF	TRBV9	17	TRBJ2-1	few	TRBD2
TGTGCCAGCAGGGGCCGTGGTTGGGAGCAGTACTTC	CASRGRGWEQYF	TRBV2	12	TRBJ2-7	NA	NA
TGCAGCGCCGGAATTAGCGGGGGAGAGACCCAGTACTTC	CSAGISGGETQYF	TRBV29-1	13	TRBJ2-5	NA	TRBD2
TGTGCCAGCAGCAGGAGGGATGGGAAGACCCAGTACTTC	CASSRRDGKTQYF	TRBV12-3/TRBV12-4	13	TRBJ2-5	few	NA
TGTGCCAGCAGCGTAGCGACAGGTACAGAGACCCAGTACTTC	CASSVATGTETQYF	TRBV9	14	TRBJ2-5	few	NA
TGTGCCAGCAGTCTCAGGGGTTTTGGTCAGCCCCAGCATTTT	CASSLRGFGQPQHF	TRBV6-5	14	TRBJ1-5	few	NA
TGTGCCAGCACCGTAGGAGGGACAGGGACCGAGCAGTACTTC	CASTVGGTGTEQYF	TRBV9	14	TRBJ2-7	few	TRBD1
TGTGCCAGCAGCCAAGATCCCCAGACCTACGAGCAGTACTTC	CASSQDPQTYEQYF	TRBV3-1	14	TRBJ2-7	NA	NA
TGTGCCAGCAGCTTGGCGATAACCTACAATGAGCAGTTCTTC	CASSLAITYNEQFF	TRBV11-2	14	TRBJ2-1	NA	NA
TGTGCCAGCAGCGTAGGGGGCGGCAGGGGTGGAGATACGCAGTATTTT	CASSVGGGRGGDTQYF	TRBV9	16	TRBJ2-3	NA	NA
TGTGCCAGCAGTGACTCGACTAGCGGGGGTAGAGGAGAGACCCAGTACTTC	CASSDSTSGGRGETQYF	TRBV2	17	TRBJ2-5	NA	TRBD2
TGCAGTGCTAGAGGGATGGACAGGGGGCAAGGCTACACCTTC	CSARGMDRGQGYTF	TRBV20-1	14	TRBJ1-2	NA	TRBD1
TGTGCCAGCAGAAAATTCGGACTAGCGGGAGGCAGCACAGATACGCAGTATTTT	CASRKFGLAGGSTDTQYF	TRBV27	18	TRBJ2-3	NA	TRBD2
TGTGCCAGCAGCTCTCGACTAGCGGGAGGGCCCAATGAGCAGTTCTTC	CASSSRLAGGPNEQFF	TRBV7-8	16	TRBJ2-1	NA	TRBD2
TGCGCCAGCAGTGAGCTGGACCGCTCTGGGGCCAACGTCCTGACTTTC	CASSELDRSGANVLTF	TRBV10-2	16	TRBJ2-6	few	NA
TGTGCCAGCCTCGGGACGCCCACTGAAGCTTTCTTT	CASLGTPTEAFF	TRBV6-6	12	TRBJ1-1	NA	NA
TGCGCCAGCAGCTTGGGGACGGGACTCACCTACAATGAGCAGTACTTC	CASSLGTGLTYNEQYF	TRBV5-5	16	TRBJ2-7	once	NA
TGTGCCACCAGCAGAGCAGGACTCGGACCCCAAGAGACCCAGTACTTC	CATSRAGLGPQETQYF	TRBV15	16	TRBJ2-5	NA	NA
TGTGCCAGCAGCTTTTCGGGACAGCTTGGCTACACCTTC	CASSFSGQLGYTF	TRBV7-9	13	TRBJ1-2	few	TRBD1
TGTGCCAGCAGTGACGGGGGCCTCGACACAGATACGCAGTATTTT	CASSDGGLDTDTQYF	TRBV6-4	15	TRBJ2-3	NA	NA
TGCAGTGCTACACAGGGGTCCCACGAGCAGTACTTC	CSATQGSHEQYF	TRBV20-1	12	TRBJ2-7	NA	TRBD1
TGTGCCATCAGTGAGGGAATGCGGTACAGACATCATAGCAATCAGCCCCAGCATTTT	CAISEGMRYRHHSNQPQHF	TRBV10-3	19	TRBJ1-5	few	NA
TGTGCCAGCGGGGACGGTTGGGATACGCAGTATTTT	CASGDGWDTQYF	TRBV6-5	12	TRBJ2-3	NA	NA
TGTGCCAGCAGCCTACCGGGCGCCGGGGAGACCCAGTACTTC	CASSLPGAGETQYF	TRBV7-3	14	TRBJ2-5	few	NA
TGCAGTGCTAGTCCGGGACAGGGCCTAACCCAGTTCTTC	CSASPGQGLTQFF	TRBV20-1	13	TRBJ2-1	NA	TRBD1
TGTGCCACCAGTGATCGCGTAGCGGGAGATAGTGAGCAGTTCTTC	CATSDRVAGDSEQFF	TRBV24-1	15	TRBJ2-1	NA	TRBD2
TGCAGTGCCAGAACAGGGGGCGCGGGGGAGACCCAGTACTTC	CSARTGGAGETQYF	TRBV20-1	14	TRBJ2-5	NA	TRBD1
TGTGCCAGCAGTTCGGGGACCAAAATTTATACGCAGTATTTT	CASSSGTKIYTQYF	TRBV28	14	TRBJ2-3	NA	NA
TGTGCCAGCAGCGTAGGGGACAAGTCCTACGAGCAGTACTTC	CASSVGDKSYEQYF	TRBV7-9	14	TRBJ2-7	NA	NA
TGTGCCAGCAGCTTGACCCCTAGCGGGAGGGACAATGAGCAGTTCTTC	CASSLTPSGRDNEQFF	TRBV7-6	16	TRBJ2-1	few	TRBD2
TGTGCCAGCAGTCGTACAGGGGGGTGGGAGCAGTACTTC	CASSRTGGWEQYF	TRBV28	13	TRBJ2-7	NA	TRBD1
TGTGCCAGCAGCCCCCGGAGGGCCGAATACAATGAGCAGTTCTTC	CASSPRRAEYNEQFF	TRBV7-7	15	TRBJ2-1	NA	NA
TGTGCCAGCAGTTTAGGACAAGGTGATAATTCACCCCTCCACTTT	CASSLGQGDNSPLHF	TRBV6-5	15	TRBJ1-6	few	NA
TGCAGTGCTAGTCACTCGGGACCCATCCAAGAGACCCAGTACTTC	CSASHSGPIQETQYF	TRBV20-1	15	TRBJ2-5	once	NA
TGCGCCAGCAGCTTGGCGGGTCTGGCGAACGAGCAGTACTTC	CASSLAGLANEQYF	TRBV5-1	14	TRBJ2-7	NA	NA
TGTGCCGGCAGTTTAGCCGGCGGCTACGAGCAGTACTTC	CAGSLAGGYEQYF	TRBV12-3/TRBV12-4	13	TRBJ2-7	NA	NA
TGTGCCTCCGGGGACTCCTCAGAGACCCAGTACTTC	CASGDSSETQYF	TRBV24-1	12	TRBJ2-5	once	NA
TGTGCCAGCAGCCCCCTCACGGGGCAGGGAACCGAGCAGTACTTC	CASSPLTGQGTEQYF	TRBV7-7	15	TRBJ2-7	few	NA
TGCGCCAGCAGCCCAAGCGGGAACACCTACAATGAGCAGTTCTTC	CASSPSGNTYNEQFF	TRBV5-1	15	TRBJ2-1	NA	TRBD2
TGCAGTGCTAGTCGACAGCTGAACACTGAAGCTTTCTTT	CSASRQLNTEAFF	TRBV20-1	13	TRBJ1-1	NA	NA
TGCAGTGCTCCCCGGACTAGCGGGTTAGGTGGTGTAGAGCAGTACTTC	CSAPRTSGLGGVEQYF	TRBV20-1	16	TRBJ2-7	NA	TRBD2
TGTGCCAGCAGCTTCGGGACAGCGACAGATACGCAGTATTTT	CASSFGTATDTQYF	TRBV3-1	14	TRBJ2-3	NA	TRBD1
TGCGCCAGCCGCCCGCGCAGCGGGAGGGCCAATGAGCAGTTCTTC	CASRPRSGRANEQFF	TRBV5-1	15	TRBJ2-1	NA	TRBD2
TGTGCCAGCAGCCAAGTCATCGGGGAGCTGTTTTTT	CASSQVIGELFF	TRBV3-1	12	TRBJ2-2	NA	NA
TGTGCCTGGAGTCCAGGGACAGAAGCTTTCTTT	CAWSPGTEAFF	TRBV30	11	TRBJ1-1	NA	NA
TGTGCCAGCAGCCCCGAGCGGGGGGCCGCCGGGGAGCTGTTTTTT	CASSPERGAAGELFF	TRBV3-1	15	TRBJ2-2	NA	TRBD2
TGCGCCAGCAGCTTCTCCCAATTGGAGACCCAGTACTTC	CASSFSQLETQYF	TRBV5-1	13	TRBJ2-5	few	NA
TGCAGCGTTGGAGGGGGGGGGGCCTCCTACGAGCAGTACTTC	CSVGGGGASYEQYF	TRBV29-1	14	TRBJ2-7	NA	NA
TGTGCCAGCAGTAAACTAGCGGGAGGCTTCTCCTACGAGCAGTACTTC	CASSKLAGGFSYEQYF	TRBV27	16	TRBJ2-7	few	TRBD2